This T cell receptor (beta chain) originates from a study of blood T cells in healthy people across ages. Turning to the study itself: For every two T cells, template switching captured about one barcoded beta molecule. Study conclusions and caveats: It was the long-lived donors that had more naive CD4+ cells and higher diversity than aged donors. The unsorted PBMCs prevented any conclusive comparison of naive versus antigen-experienced cells.

Next came a second PCR, run for 7 to 11 cycles, which used a sample-barcoded 5' primer along with a J-beta primer mix. Every single cDNA molecule received a tag from a template-switch adaptor with 12 random nucleotides. TCRdb passed the 5' RACE reads through MiXCR, listing each CDR3 protein once. The sample has hundreds of thousands of distinct CDR3 sequences, roughly half seen once; the top ten hold roughly 12%. Trimming took 5 bases from V and 2 from J; bases not matched to a gene: 4. Germline lookup yields CDR1 SGHTA and CDR2 FQGNSA. The CDR3 spans 16 residues. Details on this clonotype: What it recognizes is unknown.

Sequencing was done on a sample of blood. The sequence came from a woman older than 75 in good health. The chain carries TRBV7-2 and TRBJ2-1; 12 bases are shared with TRBD2. The CDR3, as DNA: TGTGCCAGCAGCCAGAGGACTAGCGGGGCCTACAATGAGCAGTTCTTC. It specifies CASSQRTSGAYNEQFF.